The 32 T cell receptor beta chains listed next were all sequenced from one sample in a study of technical replicates of blood from a few donors. Produced via immunoSEQ multiplex PCR; TCRdb's table is partial and in-frame only. The sample lists roughly 71,000 clones; 90% to 95% were seen once. The sample was T cells isolated from PBMCs. The receptors were sampled from a human donor in good health.

This chain connects TRBV7-9 to TRBJ2-7, with TRBD2 as a possible D gene (6 bases). This CDR3 has 12 amino acids. Germline V CDR1 and CDR2: SEHNR, FQNEAQ (reference sequence). Trimming took off 6 bases at V and 6 bases at J, with 12 bases between the two ends. For the CDR3, the DNA is TGTGCCAGCAGTTACCCGGGAGTCGAGCAGTACTTC. This sequence encodes CASSYPGVEQYF.

CDR3 in DNA: TGTGCCAGCATGTTCGGGTTTAACTACGAGCAGTACTTC. Protein sequence: CASMFGFNYEQYF. The V and J genes are TRBV6-6 and TRBJ2-7; D gene ambiguous. The CDR3 sequence is 13 residues long. CDR1 is MNHNY, CDR2 SVGAGI, per germline (reference sequence). With 7 bases removed from V and 3 bases from J, the gap between germline ends came to 13 bases.

This chain joins TRBV27 and TRBJ2-1; unclear D gene. The CDR3 covers 14 residues. The germline V gene has CDR1 MNHEY and CDR2 SMNVEV (reference sequence). Trimming took 2 bases from V and 8 from J, leaving 13 bases between them. The DNA of the CDR3 is TGTGCCAGCAGTTTAGGAATCCGCGCGGATGAGCAGTTCTTC. Protein product: CASSLGIRADEQFF.

This chain connects TRBV4-3 to TRBJ2-1, with 13 bases that match TRBD2. CDR3 size: 18 residues. CDR1 LGHNA and CDR2 YSLEER come from the germline V gene. The trim removed 0 bases at V and 6 bases at J, leaving 8 bases unmatched. CDR3 DNA sequence: TGCGCCAGCAGCCAAGATGTTGGGACTAGCGGGAAGTTCAATGAGCAGTTCTTC. It translates to CASSQDVGTSGKFNEQFF.

The chain combines TRBV4-3 with TRBJ1-2; D not resolved. Germline loops: CDR1 LGHNA, CDR2 YSLEER. V lost 5 bases, J lost 4 bases, and 17 bases lay in between. There are 15 residues in the CDR3. The CDR3 spells CASSSYSGEGYGYTF. The CDR3 bases are TGCGCCAGCAGCTCATACTCGGGCGAGGGCTATGGCTACACCTTC.

The gene calls are TRBV7-9 and TRBJ2-1, with 8 positions matching TRBD1. After removal of 2 bases from V and 15 bases from J, the junction contained 6 bases not matched to a gene. The CDR3 runs to 12 residues. Germline V gene sequence: CDR1 SEHNR, CDR2 FQNEAQ (reference sequence). CDR3 in amino acids: CASSLPGGEWFF. In DNA, the CDR3 is TGTGCCAGCAGCTTACCAGGGGGCGAGTGGTTCTTC. Drawing the rest from reference TRBV7-9 and TRBJ2-1, the complete variable domain is DTGVSQNPRHKITKRGQNVTFRCDPISEHNRLYWYRQTLGQGPEFLTYFQNEAQLEKSRLLSDRFSAERPKGSFSTLEIQRTEQGDSAMYLCASSLPGGEWFFGPGTRLTVL.

J is TRBJ2-5 and V is TRBV14, with D maybe TRBD2 (5 bases). V lost 0 bases to trimming and J lost 2 bases, with 7 bases between them. CDR3 length equals 14 residues. Germline assignment: CDR1 SGHDN and CDR2 FVKESK. The CDR3: CASSQDRRQETQYF. CDR3 sequence (DNA): TGTGCCAGCAGCCAAGACAGGAGGCAAGAGACCCAGTACTTC.

The genes are TRBV10-1 and TRBJ2-3, with 8 positions matching TRBD2. J lost 6 bases, V lost 7 bases, and 6 bases had no gene match. The CDR3 totals 13 residues. Germline V gene data show CDR1 as WNHNN and CDR2 as SYGVQD (reference sequence). The DNA for the CDR3 is TGCGCCAGCAATCGGGAGGGCCCTGATACGCAGTATTTT. It translates to CASNREGPDTQYF.

Here the CDR3 reads CASSFLGLADYNEQFF. The CDR3 DNA is TGTGCCAGCAGCTTCCTGGGACTAGCGGATTACAATGAGCAGTTCTTC. This rearrangement joins TRBV7-8 to TRBJ2-1, with 11 bases fitting TRBD2. Germline V lookup: CDR1 SGHVS, CDR2 FQNEAQ. This CDR3 region has 16 residues. With V trimmed by 3 bases and J by 4 bases, 5 bases remained unmatched.

The rearrangement uses TRBV19 and TRBJ1-2; 9 nucleotides match TRBD1. This CDR3 has 15 residues. From germline, CDR1 is LNHDA and CDR2 SQIVND (reference sequence). V lost 9 bases to trimming and J lost 5 bases; unmatched junction nucleotides: 13. CDR3 sequence reads: CASLGTGKGDYGYTF. In DNA form, the CDR3 reads TGTGCCAGCCTTGGGACAGGGAAAGGGGATTATGGCTACACCTTC.

The chain joins TRBV28 to TRBJ2-7, with 8 bases identical to TRBD2. The germline gives CDR1 MDHEN, CDR2 SYDVKM. J was trimmed by 2 bases and V by 2 bases; bases with no gene match: 5. CDR3 length equals 15 residues. CDR3 nucleotides: TGTGCCAGCAGTTTAGGCGCTAGCGGGCCCTACGAGCAGTACTTC. Translated, it gives CASSLGASGPYEQYF.

The genes are TRBV7-9 and TRBJ1-5; 9 nucleotides line up with TRBD1. Trimming removed 5 bases from V and 4 bases from J; junction bases left unmatched: 6. Germline V CDR1 and CDR2: SEHNR, FQNEAQ (reference sequence). CDR3 length: 15 amino acids. CDR3 sequence: CASSPGTGRNQPQHF. DNA of the CDR3: TGTGCCAGCAGCCCGGGGACAGGGAGGAATCAGCCCCAGCATTTT.

This chain links TRBV4-2 with TRBJ2-5; possibly TRBD2 for D (6 bases). This CDR3 comprises 14 residues. CDR1 is LGHNA, CDR2 YNFKEQ, per germline. V lost 5 bases to trimming and J lost 1 base, with 11 bases between them. The DNA of the CDR3 is TGTGCCAGCAGCAAGGGACTTTCCCAAGAGACCCAGTACTTC. Protein product: CASSKGLSQETQYF.

Here the CDR3 DNA reads TGTGCCAGCTACGGGACAGACTACGAGCAGTACTTC. It is translated as CASYGTDYEQYF. The rearrangement uses TRBV7-8 and TRBJ2-7; TRBD1 aligns across 7 bases. This CDR3 comprises 12 residues. Germline values: CDR1 SGHVS, CDR2 FQNEAQ. Losses at the gene ends were 8 bases for V and 3 bases for J; bases not matched to a gene: 4.

The CDR3 DNA reads as TGTGCCAGCCGTCGACAGTCCGGGGAGCTGTTTTTT. Residues: CASRRQSGELFF. The chain is built from TRBV2 and TRBJ2-2, with D tentatively TRBD1 (5 bases). CDR3 length equals 12 residues. V was cut by 8 bases and J by 6 bases, with 10 bases left in between. The V gene's germline CDR1 is SNHLY and CDR2 FYNNEI.

The chain is built from TRBV7-9 and TRBJ2-7; weak D call: TRBD2 (6 bases). Trimming took 4 bases from V and 6 from J, leaving 13 bases between them. Germline V lookup: CDR1 SEHNR, CDR2 FQNEAQ (reference sequence). This CDR3 is 13 amino acids long. The CDR3 is CASSSTRGSEQYF. The CDR3 DNA reads TGTGCCAGCAGCTCGACTAGAGGTTCCGAGCAGTACTTC.

The rearrangement joins TRBV6-1 to TRBJ1-2; possibly TRBD1 for D (5 bases). In germline, CDR1 is MNHNS, CDR2 SASEGT. The length of the CDR3 is 15 residues. The V and J ends lost 3 bases and 3 bases respectively, with 14 bases between them. The CDR3 nucleotides read TGTGCCAGCAGTGAGAATCAGGGTGGATACTATGGCTACACCTTC. It codes for CASSENQGGYYGYTF.

CDR3 residues: CASSGQSPNTEAFF. CDR3 DNA sequence: TGTGCCAGCAGTGGACAGAGCCCAAACACTGAAGCTTTCTTT. The gene calls are TRBV9 and TRBJ1-1; D is possibly TRBD1 (6 bases). Trimming shortened V by 5 bases and J by 2 bases, and 13 bases separated the two germline ends. This CDR3 spans 14 amino acids. In germline, CDR1 is SGDLS, CDR2 YYNGEE.

The genes are TRBV28 and TRBJ1-5; 8 bases are shared with TRBD1. This CDR3 has 14 amino acids. CDR1 and CDR2 from the germline V gene are MDHEN and SYDVKM. Trimming at V came to 4 bases and at J to 7 bases, leaving 6 bases not matched to a gene. The CDR3 DNA reads as TGTGCCAGCAGTTACCAGGGGGCGAAGCAGCCCCAGCATTTT. As protein: CASSYQGAKQPQHF.

The V call is TRBV7-6, the J call TRBJ2-1, with 7 bases identical to TRBD2. CDR1 is SGHVS, CDR2 FNYEAQ, per germline. This CDR3 region has 15 residues. The V segment lost 4 bases and the J segment 7 bases; nucleotides outside the gene matches: 10. Here the CDR3 reads CASSSGGGRTNEQFF. CDR3 coding DNA: TGTGCCAGCAGCTCGGGCGGGGGACGTACTAATGAGCAGTTCTTC.

The genes are TRBV9 and TRBJ1-2; 7 nucleotides align to TRBD1. Germline V CDR1 and CDR2: SGDLS, YYNGEE. V shed 2 bases and J 4 bases; nucleotides not matched to a gene: 5. The CDR3 sequence is 14 residues long. In DNA form, the CDR3 reads TGTGCCAGCAGCGTTAAGGGGGCTGGCTATGGCTACACCTTC. This sequence encodes CASSVKGAGYGYTF.

The gene calls are TRBV5-6 and TRBJ1-2; 7 positions agree with TRBD1. J was trimmed by 0 bases and V by 5 bases; bases with no gene match: 1. This CDR3 comprises 13 residues. Germline loops: CDR1 SGHDT, CDR2 YYEEEE. CDR3 residues: CASRGTANYGYTF. The CDR3 DNA follows: TGTGCCAGCAGAGGGACAGCTAACTATGGCTACACCTTC.

This clone occurred once. The chain links TRBV5-6 to TRBJ1-1; D is perhaps TRBD1 (6 bases). V dropped 5 bases and J dropped 4 bases, with 12 bases sitting between them. The CDR3 covers 13 residues. Germline CDR1 and CDR2: SGHDT and YYEEEE. CDR3 in amino acids: CASRAGTITEAFF. The CDR3 nucleotides are TGTGCCAGCAGAGCCGGGACAATCACTGAAGCTTTCTTT. The full variable domain, with the rest looked up from reference TRBV5-6 and TRBJ1-1, is DAGVTQSPTHLIKTRGQQVTLRCSPKSGHDTVSWYQQALGQGPQFIFQYYEEEERQRGNFPDRFSGHQFPNYSSELNVNALLLGDSALYLCASRAGTITEAFFGQGTRLTVV.

In nucleotides, the CDR3 is TGTGCCAGCAGCGAGGGGACTAGCGTCCACTACGAGCAGTACTTC. It specifies CASSEGTSVHYEQYF. The chain links TRBV9 to TRBJ2-7, with 10 bases identical to TRBD2. CDR3 size: 15 residues. Trimming at V came to 3 bases and at J to 3 bases, leaving 6 bases not matched to a gene. Germline values: CDR1 SGDLS, CDR2 YYNGEE. The full variable domain, with the rest looked up from reference TRBV9 and TRBJ2-7, is DSGVTQTPKHLITATGQRVTLRCSPRSGDLSVYWYQQSLDQGLQFLIQYYNGEERAKGNILERFSAQQFPDLHSELNLSSLELGDSALYFCASSEGTSVHYEQYFGPGTRLTVT.

The chain has TRBV4-1 and TRBJ2-3; 11 bases align to TRBD2. The CDR3 contains 19 residues. Trimming took 0 bases from V and 1 from J; bases not matched to a gene: 9. CDR1 and CDR2 (germline): MGHRA, YSYEKL. CDR3 amino acids: CASSQDSSGRAPGTDTQYF. Written as DNA, the CDR3 is TGCGCCAGCAGCCAAGATAGTAGCGGGAGGGCACCGGGCACAGATACGCAGTATTTT.

This clone has a single count. The gene calls are TRBV5-1 and TRBJ1-2, with 7 bases matching TRBD1. The CDR3 totals 15 residues. The V segment lost 2 bases and the J segment 4 bases; nucleotides outside the gene matches: 8. Germline values: CDR1 SGHRS, CDR2 YFSETQ. CDR3 protein: CASSFGQVASYGYTF. The CDR3 region has the DNA TGCGCCAGCAGCTTTGGACAGGTGGCGAGCTATGGCTACACCTTC. Full variable domain (remainder filled in from reference TRBV5-1 and TRBJ1-2): KAGVTQTPRYLIKTRGQQVTLSCSPISGHRSVSWYQQTPGQGLQFLFEYFSETQRNKGNFPGRFSGRQFSNSRSEMNVSTLELGDSALYLCASSFGQVASYGYTFGSGTRLTVV.

The chain's CDR3 is CASSLLREVGNEQFF. The CDR3 coding sequence is TGTGCCAGCAGTTTATTGCGGGAGGTAGGCAATGAGCAGTTCTTC. The chain employs TRBV28 and TRBJ2-1, with 8 bases that match TRBD2. The germline CDR1 and CDR2 sequences are MDHEN and SYDVKM. The CDR3 spans 15 residues. V shed 1 base and J 6 bases; nucleotides not matched to a gene: 5.

This clone came up once. This chain links TRBV2 with TRBJ1-5, with TRBD1 matching 10 bases. The CDR3 loop spans 16 amino acids. Germline V gives CDR1 SNHLY, CDR2 FYNNEI. The J segment lost 10 bases and the V segment lost 6 bases, leaving 15 bases of the junction unmatched. CDR3 sequence: CASSPSYGTGEGPQHF. The CDR3 DNA sequence: TGTGCCAGCAGCCCAAGCTATGGGACAGGGGAGGGACCCCAGCATTTT.

V and J are TRBV19 and TRBJ2-1; 13 bases map to TRBD2. Trimming cost V 7 bases and J 7 bases; bases outside gene matches: 7. The CDR3 totals 15 residues. The germline CDR1 and CDR2 sequences are LNHDA and SQIVND (reference sequence). The CDR3: CASTPTSGRMNEQFF. The CDR3, as DNA: TGTGCCAGTACCCCGACTAGCGGGAGGATGAATGAGCAGTTCTTC.

The rearrangement joins TRBV11-2 to TRBJ1-2, with 7 bases lining up with TRBD1. The length of the CDR3 is 14 residues. V lost 5 bases, J lost 1 base, and 4 bases stayed unmatched. Germline values: CDR1 SGHAT, CDR2 FQNNGV. CDR3 sequence: CASSRTGGNYGYTF. The DNA for the CDR3 is TGTGCCAGCAGCCGGACAGGCGGTAACTATGGCTACACCTTC.

This rearrangement joins TRBV28 to TRBJ2-7; 11 bases match TRBD2. V shed 7 bases and J 3 bases; nucleotides not matched to a gene: 5. This CDR3 comprises 14 residues. From germline, CDR1 is MDHEN and CDR2 SYDVKM. CDR3 in DNA: TGTGCCAGCACCGTAGCGGGAGGGTTCTACGAGCAGTACTTC. It encodes CASTVAGGFYEQYF.

This clone came up once. The chain links TRBV5-1 to TRBJ2-6; D gene uncertain. CDR3 length: 16 residues. V shed 4 bases and J shed 0 bases, with 11 bases lying between them. Germline lookup yields CDR1 SGHRS and CDR2 YFSETQ. Written as DNA, the CDR3 is TGCGCCAGCAGCCCATTGACAAACTCTGGGGCCAACGTCCTGACTTTC. As protein: CASSPLTNSGANVLTF. The full variable domain, in which reference TRBV5-1 and TRBJ2-6 provide the parts outside the CDR3, is KAGVTQTPRYLIKTRGQQVTLSCSPISGHRSVSWYQQTPGQGLQFLFEYFSETQRNKGNFPGRFSGRQFSNSRSEMNVSTLELGDSALYLCASSPLTNSGANVLTFGAGSRLTVL.